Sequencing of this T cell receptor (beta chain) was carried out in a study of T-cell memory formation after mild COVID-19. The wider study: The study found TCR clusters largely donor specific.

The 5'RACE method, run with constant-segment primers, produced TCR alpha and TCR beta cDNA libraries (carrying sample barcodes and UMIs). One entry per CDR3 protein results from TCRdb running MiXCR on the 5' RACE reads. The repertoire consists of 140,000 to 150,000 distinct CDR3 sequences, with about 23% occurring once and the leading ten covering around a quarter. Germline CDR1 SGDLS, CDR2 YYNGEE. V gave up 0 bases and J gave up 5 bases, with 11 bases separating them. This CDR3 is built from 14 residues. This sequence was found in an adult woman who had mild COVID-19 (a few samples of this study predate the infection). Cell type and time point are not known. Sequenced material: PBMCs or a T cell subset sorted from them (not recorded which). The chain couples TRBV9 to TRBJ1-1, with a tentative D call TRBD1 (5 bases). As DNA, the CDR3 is TGTGCCAGCAGCGTAGATCTAGGGGAAACTGAAGCTTTCTTT. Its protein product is CASSVDLGETEAFF.